Each of the 2 T cell receptor beta chains below was sequenced from the same sample in a study of cytomegalovirus exposure and HLA in healthy donors (dated by TCRdb to about 2017). Libraries were built with the immunoSEQ multiplex PCR assay. The multiplex PCR relied on a mix of 60 forward primers for TCR Vbeta segments and 13 reverse primers for TCR Jbeta segments. This is the immuneACCESS table as TCRdb keeps it, with only in-frame sequences that have V and J called. A part of the clones is gone; compared with another copy, unresolved V genes explain less than half, and the rest is unexplained. Present in this sample are some 170,000 clones, roughly 80% of which were seen just once. The biggest ten clones account for around 3.4% of the sample. The sample taken for sequencing was PBMCs. The receptor source for this set is a young man in good health and CMV-seropositive.

CDR3 in DNA: TGTGCCAGCAGTCCGGGAGCGGGGGGATACACAGATACGCAGTATTTT. Translating gives CASSPGAGGYTDTQYF. The genes are TRBV28 and TRBJ2-3; 9 nucleotides agree with TRBD2. V lost 5 bases, J lost 2 bases, and 8 bases stayed unmatched. CDR1 and CDR2 from the germline V gene are MDHEN and SYDVKM. This CDR3 contains 16 residues.

J is TRBJ1-1 and V is TRBV28, with TRBD1 matching over 7 bases. There are 13 residues in the CDR3. In germline, CDR1 is MDHEN, CDR2 SYDVKM. Trimming at V came to 1 base and at J to 6 bases, leaving 2 bases not matched to a gene. CDR3 region: CASSLFQGAEAFF. The CDR3 DNA sequence: TGTGCCAGCAGTTTATTCCAGGGGGCTGAAGCTTTCTTT.